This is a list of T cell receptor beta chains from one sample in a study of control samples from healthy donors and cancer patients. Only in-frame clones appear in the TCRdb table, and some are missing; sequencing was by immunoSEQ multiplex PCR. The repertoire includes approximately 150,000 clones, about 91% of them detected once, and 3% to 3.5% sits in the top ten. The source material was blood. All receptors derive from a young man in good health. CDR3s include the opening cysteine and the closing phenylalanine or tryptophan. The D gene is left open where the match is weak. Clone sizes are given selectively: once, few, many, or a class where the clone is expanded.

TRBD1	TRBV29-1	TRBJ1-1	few	TGCAGCGGGGTGAGCAGGGGGAGAGGGACTGAAGCTTTCTTT	CSGVSRGRGTEAFF
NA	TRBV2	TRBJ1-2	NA	TGTGCCAGCATATTCGGGGGGGACTATGGCTACACCTTC	CASIFGGDYGYTF
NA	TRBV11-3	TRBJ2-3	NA	TGTGCCAGCAGCTCAACCACAGGGACCTCTCCCACAGATACGCAGTATTTT	CASSSTTGTSPTDTQYF
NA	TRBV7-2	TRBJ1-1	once	TGTGCCAGCAGCTTAGCACGGACTGGGAAGGTGAACACTGAAGCTTTCTTT	CASSLARTGKVNTEAFF
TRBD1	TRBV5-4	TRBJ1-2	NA	TGTGCCAGCAGCTCGGGACAGGGTACCTCTTCTAACTATGGCTACACCTTC	CASSSGQGTSSNYGYTF
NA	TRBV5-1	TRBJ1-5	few	TGCGCCAGCAGCTTGGATGGTCAGCCCCAGCATTTT	CASSLDGQPQHF
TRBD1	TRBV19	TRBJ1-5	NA	TGTGCCAGTAGTTACGGGGCAGGGGGCGGGCAGCCCCAGCATTTT	CASSYGAGGGQPQHF
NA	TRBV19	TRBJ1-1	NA	TGTGCCACCTCGAGTCGGGGCGCAACTGAAGCTTTCTTT	CATSSRGATEAFF
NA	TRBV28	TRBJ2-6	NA	TGTGCCAGCAGTTTCTTAACCGAGGTGGCTGGGGCCAACGTCCTGACTTTC	CASSFLTEVAGANVLTF
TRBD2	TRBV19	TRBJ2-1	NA	TGTGCCAGTAGTATATTTGGGGTGGCTAGCGGGGGAACCAATGAGCAGTTCTTC	CASSIFGVASGGTNEQFF
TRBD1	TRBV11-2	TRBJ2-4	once	TGTGCCAGCAGATTACAGGGGTCTGGCATTCAGTACTTC	CASRLQGSGIQYF
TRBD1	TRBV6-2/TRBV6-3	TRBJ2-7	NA	TGTGCCAGCAGTTACTCTCGGACAGGGACCTACGAGCAGTACTTC	CASSYSRTGTYEQYF
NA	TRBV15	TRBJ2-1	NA	TGTGCCACCAGCAGACGGGCTACCGAGTTCTACAATGAGCAGTTCTTC	CATSRRATEFYNEQFF
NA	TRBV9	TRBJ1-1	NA	TGTGCCAGCAGCGTAGATCACGGAATGAACACTGAAGCTTTCTTT	CASSVDHGMNTEAFF
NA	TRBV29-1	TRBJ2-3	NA	TGCAGCGTAATACAGGGATCAGATACGCAGTATTTT	CSVIQGSDTQYF
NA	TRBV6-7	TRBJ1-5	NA	TGTGCCAGCAGTTACTGGACAGAGGGCAATCAGCCCCAGCATTTT	CASSYWTEGNQPQHF
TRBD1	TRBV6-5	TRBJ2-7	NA	TGTGCCAGCAGGGACAGGGTTTACGAGCAGTACTTC	CASRDRVYEQYF
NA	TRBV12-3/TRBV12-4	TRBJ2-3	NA	TGTGCCAGCAGTCAAGCAGATACGCAGTATTTT	CASSQADTQYF
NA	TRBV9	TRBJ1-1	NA	TGTGCCAGCAGCGCCGGGGGACTTTTTGAAGCTTTCTTT	CASSAGGLFEAFF
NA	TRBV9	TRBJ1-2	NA	TGTGCCAGCAGCCCCCCTTCACAGGGTAACTATGGCTACACCTTC	CASSPPSQGNYGYTF
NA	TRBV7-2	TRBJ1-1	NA	TGTGCCAGCAGCTTAGGAGGGAGAGCTGAAGCTTTCTTT	CASSLGGRAEAFF
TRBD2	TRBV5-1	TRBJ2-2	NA	TGCGCCAGCAGCTTGGTAGCGGGGGTACCCGGGGAGCTGTTTTTT	CASSLVAGVPGELFF
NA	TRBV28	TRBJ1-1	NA	TGTGCCAGCAGTTTACGGCAGGGGTTGAACACTGAAGCTTTCTTT	CASSLRQGLNTEAFF
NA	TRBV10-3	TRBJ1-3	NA	TGTGCCATCAGTGGGCCAGAATGGGGGTCTGGAAACACCATATATTTT	CAISGPEWGSGNTIYF
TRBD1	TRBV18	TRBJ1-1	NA	TGTGCCAGCTCACCTACGGGACAGACGAACACTGAAGTTTTCTTT	CASSPTGQTNTEVFF
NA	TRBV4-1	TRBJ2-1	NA	TGCGCCAGCAGCTCGCAGAGTGAGCAGTTCTTC	CASSSQSEQFF
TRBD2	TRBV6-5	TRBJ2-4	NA	TGTGCCAGCAGGCTCAGGGAGGGCATTCAGTACTTC	CASRLREGIQYF
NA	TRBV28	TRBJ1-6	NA	TGTGCCAGCAGTTTGACCCCTGGGAGGTCACCCCCCCACTTT	CASSLTPGRSPPHF
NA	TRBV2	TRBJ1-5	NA	TGTGCCAGCAGTAAAGGGGGAAACAATCAGCCCCAGCATTTT	CASSKGGNNQPQHF
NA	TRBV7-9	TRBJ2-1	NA	TGTGCCAGCAGCTTAGTCGGAGGGGTATACAATGAGCAGTTCTTC	CASSLVGGVYNEQFF
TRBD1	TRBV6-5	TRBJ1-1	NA	TGTGCCAGCAGAGGGACAGCTAACACTGAAGCTTTCTTT	CASRGTANTEAFF
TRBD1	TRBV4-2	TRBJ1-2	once	TGTGCCAGCAGTTATAGACAGGGAGGTAACTATGGCTACACCTTC	CASSYRQGGNYGYTF
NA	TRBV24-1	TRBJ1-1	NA	TGTGCCACCAGTGGTCAAACGAACACTGAAGCTTTCTTT	CATSGQTNTEAFF
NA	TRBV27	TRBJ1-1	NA	TGTGCCAGCAGTTCATATTTGGGAACTGAAGCTTTCTTT	CASSSYLGTEAFF
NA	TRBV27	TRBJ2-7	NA	TGTGCCAGCAGGGACTATAATTCCTACGAGCAGTACTTC	CASRDYNSYEQYF
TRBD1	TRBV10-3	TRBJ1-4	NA	TGTGCCTCTTCTGACAGGGGATTAAATGAAAAACTGTTTTTT	CASSDRGLNEKLFF
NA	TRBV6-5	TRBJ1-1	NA	TGTGCCAGCAGAAAAAAGGGGACTGAAGCTTTCTTT	CASRKKGTEAFF
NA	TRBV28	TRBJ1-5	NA	TGTGCCAGCAGTTTAGTAGGTAGGCAGCCCCAGCATTTT	CASSLVGRQPQHF
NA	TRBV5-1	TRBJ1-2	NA	TGCGCCAGCAGCTGGGGGGACACTAGAAACTATGGCTACACCTTC	CASSWGDTRNYGYTF
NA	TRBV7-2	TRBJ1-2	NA	TGTGCCAGCAGCTCACGGACCCGGGTCGGCTACACCTTC	CASSSRTRVGYTF
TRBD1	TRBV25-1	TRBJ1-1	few	TGTGCCAGCAGTGAACCTCGTGACAGGGGCTCGAACACTGAAGCTTTCTTT	CASSEPRDRGSNTEAFF
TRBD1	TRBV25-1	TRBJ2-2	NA	TGTGCCAGCAGTCGGACAGGCAGGACCGGGGAGCTGTTTTTT	CASSRTGRTGELFF
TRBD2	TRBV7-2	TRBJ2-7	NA	TGTGCCAGCAGCTTAGCGACTAGCGGGGTCTACGAGCAGTACTTC	CASSLATSGVYEQYF
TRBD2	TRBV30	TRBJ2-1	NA	TGTGCCTGGAGTGTACAGGGCTTCTCCACTAGCGGGGGGAATGAGCAGTTCTTC	CAWSVQGFSTSGGNEQFF
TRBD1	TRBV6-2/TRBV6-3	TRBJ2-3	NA	TGTGCCAGCAGTGCCCGGGACAGGGGATCAGATACGCAGTATTTT	CASSARDRGSDTQYF